This T cell receptor beta chain is drawn from a study of blood T cell repertoires in COVID-19. Study summary: There were acute and convalescent COVID-19 samples, and they came from the United States, Italy and Spain. PBMCs, B-cell-depleted T cells, or T cells provided the cDNA or gDNA that made up the material.

Germline values: CDR1 SGHNT, CDR2 YENEEA. The CDR3 sequence is 17 residues long. Trimming cost V 4 bases and J 3 bases; bases outside gene matches: 4. Per the study methods: Estimates of nucleated cell counts were drawn from the amplification of reference gene primers. TCRdb's copy holds only in-frame clones and misses some; the assay was immunoSEQ multiplex PCR. V and J calls and clone size are copied from that table; D and trimming were computed from the DNA. Of about 24,000 clones listed, 80% to 85% were seen once; the top ten hold approximately 7%. The sample consisted of peripheral blood. The chain links TRBV11-3 to TRBJ2-2; 14 bases line up with TRBD2. The TCR comes from a man aged 70-80 years with acute or convalescent COVID-19. CDR3 sequence: CASSSGTSGRYTGELFF. For the CDR3, the DNA is TGTGCCAGCAGCTCCGGGACTAGCGGGAGATACACCGGGGAGCTGTTTTTT.